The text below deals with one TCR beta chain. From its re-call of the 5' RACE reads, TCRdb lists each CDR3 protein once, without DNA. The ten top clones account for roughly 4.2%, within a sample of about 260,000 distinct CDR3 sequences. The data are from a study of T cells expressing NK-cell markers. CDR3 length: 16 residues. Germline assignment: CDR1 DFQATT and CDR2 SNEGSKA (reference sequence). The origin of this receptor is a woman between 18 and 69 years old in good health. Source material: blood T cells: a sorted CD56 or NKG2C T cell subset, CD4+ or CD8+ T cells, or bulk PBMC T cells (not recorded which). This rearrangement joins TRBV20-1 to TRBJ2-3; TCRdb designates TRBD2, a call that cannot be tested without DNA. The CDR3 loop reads CSASDGAGEVSDTQYF.